The rows below give T cell receptor beta chains drawn from one sample of a study of blood T cells in healthy people across ages. TCRdb fed the 5' RACE reads into MiXCR, producing one record per CDR3 protein. The data contain 850,000 to 1,000,000 distinct CDR3 sequences, roughly 50% of them singletons. The specimen was blood. These receptors all come from a woman between 55 and 75 years old in good health. CDR3s include the opening cysteine and the closing phenylalanine or tryptophan. The D gene is left open where the match is weak. Some rows mark clone size as missing; the rest say once, few, many or name a class of expanded clone.

.	TRBV20-1	TRBJ2-5	TRBD2	TGCAGTGCGGGCGGGAGTCGAGAGACCCAGTACTTC	CSAGGSRETQYF
.	TRBV21-1	TRBJ2-5	.	TGTGCCAGCAGCAAAGGGGGACAGTTCCAAGAGACCCAGTACTTC	CASSKGGQFQETQYF
once	TRBV2	TRBJ1-5	TRBD1	TGTGCCTCGGAGGGACAGGGGTTCAATCAGCCCCAGCATTTT	CASEGQGFNQPQHF
.	TRBV20-1	TRBJ2-6	.	TGCAGTGCTAGAGATTATCGAGGGACTGGGGCCAACGTCCTGACTTTC	CSARDYRGTGANVLTF
.	TRBV7-2	TRBJ1-4	.	TGTGCCAGCAGCAACGGGCAGACTAATGAAAAACTGTTTTTT	CASSNGQTNEKLFF
few	TRBV29-1	TRBJ2-5	.	TGCAGCGACCGGGACAAACAAGAGACCCAGTACTTC	CSDRDKQETQYF
.	TRBV7-2	TRBJ2-3	.	TGTGCCAGCAGTCAAAGGGTCGCAGATACGCAGTATTTT	CASSQRVADTQYF
.	TRBV20-1	TRBJ2-3	.	TGCAGTGCCGGGGGGGGACAGGGTGTAGATACGCAGTATTTT	CSAGGGQGVDTQYF
.	TRBV9	TRBJ2-7	TRBD2	TGTGCCAGCAGCGTTAATAGCGGGATATACGAGCAGTACTTC	CASSVNSGIYEQYF
.	TRBV5-1	TRBJ2-5	TRBD1	TGCGCCAGCAGCTCGGAAGGACAGGGATGGGAGACCCAGTACTTC	CASSSEGQGWETQYF
.	TRBV7-9	TRBJ2-7	.	TGTGCCATTGGGACGGACTCCTACGAGCAGTACTTC	CAIGTDSYEQYF
.	TRBV7-2	TRBJ2-5	TRBD1	TGTGCCAGCAGCTTATCGGGACAGGGAAGCGAGACCCAGTACTTC	CASSLSGQGSETQYF
few	TRBV2	TRBJ2-7	.	TGTGCCAGCACCTCGGGGGCGATGTACGAGCAGTACTTC	CASTSGAMYEQYF
.	TRBV18	TRBJ2-5	.	TGTGCCAGCTCACCTAGGAGCCCACCCCAAGAGACCCAGTACTTC	CASSPRSPPQETQYF
.	TRBV28	TRBJ2-7	TRBD1	TGTGCCAGCAGTCCGCGACAGGGGGCGCGCGTGCAGTACTTC	CASSPRQGARVQYF
few	TRBV4-2	TRBJ2-7	TRBD1	TGTGCCAGCAGCCAAAACGGAGACAGGGGGCGAAACGAGCAGTACTTC	CASSQNGDRGRNEQYF
many	TRBV12-3/TRBV12-4	TRBJ2-7	.	TGTGCCAGCCGCCGCCTCGGGACCGACGAGCAGTACTTC	CASRRLGTDEQYF
.	TRBV4-1	TRBJ2-6	.	TGCGCCAGCAGCCAAGAAGGCCCAGGGTACCAGTCCTCTGGGGCCAGCGTCCTGACTTTC	CASSQEGPGYQSSGASVLTF
.	TRBV5-1	TRBJ2-7	.	TGCGCCAGCAGCTTGGAGGGGTCGGACAGCTCCTACGAGCAGTACTTC	CASSLEGSDSSYEQYF
few	TRBV10-3	TRBJ2-3	.	TGTGCCATCAGTGACCCAGGGAGAACGCAGTATTTT	CAISDPGRTQYF
.	TRBV24-1	TRBJ2-3	.	TGTGCCACAGAGAAGGAGGGCACTACAGATACGCAGTATTTT	CATEKEGTTDTQYF
.	TRBV6-5	TRBJ2-7	.	TGTGCCAGCAGTGACTCATGGGGTAACTACGAGCAGTACTTC	CASSDSWGNYEQYF
.	TRBV7-9	TRBJ1-1	.	TGTGCCAGCAGCTTAGCAGAGGGCGCTGAAGCTTTCTTT	CASSLAEGAEAFF
.	TRBV20-1	TRBJ2-7	TRBD2	TGCAGTGCTAGAGTACCCCAACTAGCGGGGGTCAACGAGCAGTACTTC	CSARVPQLAGVNEQYF
.	TRBV12-3/TRBV12-4	TRBJ2-2	TRBD1	TGTGCCAGCAGTTTCTACAGGGGAAAACCCGGGGAGCTGTTTTTT	CASSFYRGKPGELFF
.	TRBV9	TRBJ2-7	.	TGTGCCAGCAGCGCAACCGGGACTGGACTCTACGAGCAGTACTTC	CASSATGTGLYEQYF
.	TRBV4-2	TRBJ2-3	TRBD2	TGTGCCAGCGGCCATACTAGCGAAATTACAGATACGCAGTATTTT	CASGHTSEITDTQYF
.	TRBV7-9	TRBJ2-7	TRBD1	TGTGCCAGCAGTTCCCTGGGACAGGGGACCTACGAGCAGTACTTC	CASSSLGQGTYEQYF
many	TRBV9	TRBJ2-1	TRBD2	TGTGCCAGCAGCAAAGGGACTAGCGGGAGTATCTACAATGAGCAGTTCTTC	CASSKGTSGSIYNEQFF
.	TRBV20-1	TRBJ2-1	TRBD2	TGCAGTGCTAGAGCTACTAGCGGGACCTTAAATGAGCAGTTCTTC	CSARATSGTLNEQFF
.	TRBV30	TRBJ2-6	.	TGTGCCTGTCCCCACCGCTCTGGGGCCAACGTCCTGACTTTC	CACPHRSGANVLTF
once	TRBV10-3	TRBJ2-1	.	TGTGCCACCAGCGGAGGGGATTGCAATGAGCAGTTCTTC	CATSGGDCNEQFF
.	TRBV12-3/TRBV12-4	TRBJ1-2	.	TGTGCCAGCAAACTTCAGGAGCACTATGGCTACACCTTC	CASKLQEHYGYTF
.	TRBV20-1	TRBJ2-4	TRBD2	TGCAGTGCTAGGCTCCTAGCGGCCGTCCCCGGGCAGTACTTC	CSARLLAAVPGQYF
.	TRBV28	TRBJ1-5	.	TGTGCCAGCAGCACGGACAGCAATAGCAATCAGCCCCAGCATTTT	CASSTDSNSNQPQHF
.	TRBV20-1	TRBJ2-5	TRBD1	TGCAGTGCTAGGGACAGGGCCCTCCAAGAGACCCAGTACTTC	CSARDRALQETQYF
.	TRBV20-1	TRBJ2-1	TRBD2	TGCAGTGCTAGAGTAGTCGGTGGGAGGGCCGGGTGGTACAATGAGCAGTTCTTC	CSARVVGGRAGWYNEQFF
.	TRBV18	TRBJ2-1	TRBD2	TGTGCCAGCTCACCCTTAGCGGGAGGAACCGGGGATGAGCAGTTCTTC	CASSPLAGGTGDEQFF
.	TRBV4-2	TRBJ1-1	TRBD1	TGTGCCAGCAGCCGGGTGGGAGGGGGCAAAGGAAACACTGAAGCTTTCTTT	CASSRVGGGKGNTEAFF
.	TRBV21-1	TRBJ2-7	.	TGTGCCAGCAGGCGGACTGGCGGGACGAGCTCCTACGAGCAGTACTTC	CASRRTGGTSSYEQYF
.	TRBV7-9	TRBJ2-6	.	TGTGCCAGCAGCTTGTATTTCGGCTCTGGGGCCAACGTCCTGACTTTC	CASSLYFGSGANVLTF